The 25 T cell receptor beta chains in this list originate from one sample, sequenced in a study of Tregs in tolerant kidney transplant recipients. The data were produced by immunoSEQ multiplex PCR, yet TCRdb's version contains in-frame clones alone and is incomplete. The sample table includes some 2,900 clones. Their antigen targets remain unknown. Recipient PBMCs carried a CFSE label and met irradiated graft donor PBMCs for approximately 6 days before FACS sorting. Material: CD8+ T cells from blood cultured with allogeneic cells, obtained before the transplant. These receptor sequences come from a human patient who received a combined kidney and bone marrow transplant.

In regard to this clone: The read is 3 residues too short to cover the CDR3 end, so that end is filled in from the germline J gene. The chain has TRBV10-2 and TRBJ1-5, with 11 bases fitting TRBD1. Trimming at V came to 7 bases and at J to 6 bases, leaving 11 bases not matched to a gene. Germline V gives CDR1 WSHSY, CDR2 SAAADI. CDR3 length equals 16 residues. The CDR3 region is CASTSFRTGGFQPQHF. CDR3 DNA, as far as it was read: TGCGCCAGCACTAGCTTCCGGACAGGGGGCTTTCAGCCC.

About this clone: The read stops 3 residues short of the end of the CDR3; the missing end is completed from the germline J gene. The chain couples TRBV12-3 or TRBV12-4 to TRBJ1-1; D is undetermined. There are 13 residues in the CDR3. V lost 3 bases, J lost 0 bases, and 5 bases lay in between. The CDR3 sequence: CASSFYLNTEAFF. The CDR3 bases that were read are TGTGCCAGCAGTTTTTATCTGAACACTGAA.

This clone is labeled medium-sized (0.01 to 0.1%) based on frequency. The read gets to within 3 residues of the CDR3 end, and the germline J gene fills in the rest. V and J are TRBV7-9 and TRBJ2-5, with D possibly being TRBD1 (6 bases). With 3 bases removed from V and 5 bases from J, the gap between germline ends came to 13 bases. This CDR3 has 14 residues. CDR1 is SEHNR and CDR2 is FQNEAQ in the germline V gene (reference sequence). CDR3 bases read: TGTGCCAGCAGCTTCAGATACAGGGCGGAGACC. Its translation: CASSFRYRAET. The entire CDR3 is CASSFRYRAETQYF.

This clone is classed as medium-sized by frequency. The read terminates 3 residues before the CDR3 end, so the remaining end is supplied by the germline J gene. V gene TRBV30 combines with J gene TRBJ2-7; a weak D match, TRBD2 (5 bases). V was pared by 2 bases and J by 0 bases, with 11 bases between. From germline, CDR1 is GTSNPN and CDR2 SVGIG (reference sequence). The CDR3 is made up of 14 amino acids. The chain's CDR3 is CAWSWSGNSYEQYF. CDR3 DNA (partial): TGTGCCTGGAGTTGGAGCGGCAACTCCTACGAG.

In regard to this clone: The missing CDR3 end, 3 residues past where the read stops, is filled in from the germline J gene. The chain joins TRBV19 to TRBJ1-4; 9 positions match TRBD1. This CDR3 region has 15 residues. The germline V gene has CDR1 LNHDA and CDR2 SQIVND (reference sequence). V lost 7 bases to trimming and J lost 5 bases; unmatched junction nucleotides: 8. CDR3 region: CASKTRDRANEKLFF. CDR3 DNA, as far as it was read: TGTGCCAGTAAGACCCGGGACAGGGCAAATGAAAAA.

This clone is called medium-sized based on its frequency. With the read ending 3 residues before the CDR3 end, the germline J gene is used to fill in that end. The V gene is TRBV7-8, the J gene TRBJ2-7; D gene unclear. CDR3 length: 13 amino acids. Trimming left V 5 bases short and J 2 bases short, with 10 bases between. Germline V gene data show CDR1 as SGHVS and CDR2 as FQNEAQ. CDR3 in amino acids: CASSPNSAYEQYF. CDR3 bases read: TGTGCCAGCAGCCCCAATTCAGCCTACGAG.

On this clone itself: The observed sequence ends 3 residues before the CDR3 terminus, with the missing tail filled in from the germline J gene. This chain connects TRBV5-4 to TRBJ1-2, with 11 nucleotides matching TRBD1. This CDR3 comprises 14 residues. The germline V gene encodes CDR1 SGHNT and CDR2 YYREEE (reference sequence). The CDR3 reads CASSHGTGGMIYTF. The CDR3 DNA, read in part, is TGTGCCAGCAGCCATGGGACAGGGGGGATGATC.

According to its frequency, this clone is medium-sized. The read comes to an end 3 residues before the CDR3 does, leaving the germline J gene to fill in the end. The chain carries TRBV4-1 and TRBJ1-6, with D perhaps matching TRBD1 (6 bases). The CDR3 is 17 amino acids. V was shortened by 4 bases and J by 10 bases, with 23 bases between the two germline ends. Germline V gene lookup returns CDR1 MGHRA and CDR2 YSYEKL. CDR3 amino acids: CASSPLVAGARESPLHF. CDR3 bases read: TGCGCCAGCAGCCCCCTTGTCGCGGGGGCGCGGGAATCACCC.

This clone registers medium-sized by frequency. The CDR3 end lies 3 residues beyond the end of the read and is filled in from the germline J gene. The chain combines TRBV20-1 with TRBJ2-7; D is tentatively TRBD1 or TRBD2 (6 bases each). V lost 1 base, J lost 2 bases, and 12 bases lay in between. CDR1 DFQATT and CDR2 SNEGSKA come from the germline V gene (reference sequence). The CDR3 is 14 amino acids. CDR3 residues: CSARAEGEAYEQYF. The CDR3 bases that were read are TGCAGTGCTAGAGCGGAGGGGGAAGCCTACGAG.

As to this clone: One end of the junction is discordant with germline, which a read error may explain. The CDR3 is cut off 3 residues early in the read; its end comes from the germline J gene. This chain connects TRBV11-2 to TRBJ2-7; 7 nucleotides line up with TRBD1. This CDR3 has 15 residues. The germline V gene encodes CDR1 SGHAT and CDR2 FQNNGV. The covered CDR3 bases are TGTGCCAGCAGTTTAGAAACGGGACAGTCCTACGAG. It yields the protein CASSLETGQSYE. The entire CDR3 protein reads CASSLETGQSYEQYF.

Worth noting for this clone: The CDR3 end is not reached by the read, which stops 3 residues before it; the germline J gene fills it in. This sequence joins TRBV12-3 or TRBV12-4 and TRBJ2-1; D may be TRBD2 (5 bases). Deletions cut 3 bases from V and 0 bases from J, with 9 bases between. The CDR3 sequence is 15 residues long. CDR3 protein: CASSFWTVSYNEQFF. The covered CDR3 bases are TGTGCCAGCAGTTTTTGGACTGTCTCCTACAATGAG.

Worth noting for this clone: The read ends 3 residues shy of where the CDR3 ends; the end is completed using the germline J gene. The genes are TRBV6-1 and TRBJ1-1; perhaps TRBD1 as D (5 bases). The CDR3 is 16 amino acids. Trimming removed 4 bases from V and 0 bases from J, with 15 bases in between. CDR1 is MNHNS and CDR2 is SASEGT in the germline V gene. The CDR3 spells CASSARDYNMNTEAFF. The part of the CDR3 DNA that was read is TGTGCCAGCAGTGCCCGGGACTACAATATGAACACTGAA.

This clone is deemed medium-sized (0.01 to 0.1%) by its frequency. The CDR3 loop is CASSFFLAGAGEQFF. The part of the CDR3 DNA that was read is TGTGCCAGCAGTTTTTTTTTAGCGGGAGCCGGTGAG. The chain links TRBV12-3 or TRBV12-4 to TRBJ2-1; 9 bases are shared with TRBD2. With the read ending 3 residues before the CDR3 end, the germline J gene is used to fill in that end. The CDR3 runs 15 residues. The V and J ends lost 3 bases and 9 bases, in that order; junction bases with no gene match: 9.

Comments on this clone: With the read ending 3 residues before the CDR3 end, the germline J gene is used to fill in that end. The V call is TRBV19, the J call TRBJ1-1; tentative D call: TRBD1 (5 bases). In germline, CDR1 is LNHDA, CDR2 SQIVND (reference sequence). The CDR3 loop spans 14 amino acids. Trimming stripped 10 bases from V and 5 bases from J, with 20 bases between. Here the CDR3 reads CATSPGTGGTEAFF. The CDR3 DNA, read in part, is TGTGCCACCTCCCCTGGGACGGGGGGAACTGAA.

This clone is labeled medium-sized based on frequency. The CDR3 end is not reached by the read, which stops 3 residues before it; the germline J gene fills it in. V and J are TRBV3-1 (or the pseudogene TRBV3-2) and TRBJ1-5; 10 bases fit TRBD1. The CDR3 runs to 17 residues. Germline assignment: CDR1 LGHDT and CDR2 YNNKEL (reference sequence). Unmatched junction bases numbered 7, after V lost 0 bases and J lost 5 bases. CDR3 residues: CASSQDKGQGTYQPQHF. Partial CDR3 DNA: TGTGCCAGCAGCCAAGATAAGGGACAGGGGACGTATCAGCCC.

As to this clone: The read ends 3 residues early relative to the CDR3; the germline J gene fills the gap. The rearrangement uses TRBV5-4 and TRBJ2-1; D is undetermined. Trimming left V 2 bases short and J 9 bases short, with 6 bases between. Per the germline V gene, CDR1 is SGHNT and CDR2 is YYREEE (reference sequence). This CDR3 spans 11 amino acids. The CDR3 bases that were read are TGTGCCAGCAGCTTACCCGGTGAG. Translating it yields CASSLPGE. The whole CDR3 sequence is CASSLPGEQFF.

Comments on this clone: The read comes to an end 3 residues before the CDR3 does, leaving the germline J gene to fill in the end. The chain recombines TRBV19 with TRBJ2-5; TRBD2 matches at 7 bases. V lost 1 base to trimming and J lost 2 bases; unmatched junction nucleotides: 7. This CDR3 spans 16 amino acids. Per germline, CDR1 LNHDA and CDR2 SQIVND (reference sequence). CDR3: CASSIVGGRGQETQYF. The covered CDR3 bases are TGTGCCAGTAGTATAGTGGGGGGGAGAGGGCAAGAGACC.

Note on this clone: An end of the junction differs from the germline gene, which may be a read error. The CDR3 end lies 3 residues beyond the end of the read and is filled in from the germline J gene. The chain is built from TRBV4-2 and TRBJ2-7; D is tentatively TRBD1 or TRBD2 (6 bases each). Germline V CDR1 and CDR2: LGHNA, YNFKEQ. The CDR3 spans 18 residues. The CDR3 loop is CASSQEIPRRDISYEQYF. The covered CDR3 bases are TGCGCCAGCAGCCAAGAAATTCCGCGGCGGGACATTTCCTACGAG.

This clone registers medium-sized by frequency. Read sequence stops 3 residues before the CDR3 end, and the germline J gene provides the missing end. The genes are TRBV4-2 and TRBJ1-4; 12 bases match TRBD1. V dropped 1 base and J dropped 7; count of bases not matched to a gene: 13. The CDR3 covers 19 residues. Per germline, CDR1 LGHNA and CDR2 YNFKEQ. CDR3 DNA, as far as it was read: TGTGCCAGCAGCCAAGGTCCGGGACAGGGGGCGGTTCGTAGTGAAAAA. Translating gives CASSQGPGQGAVRSEK. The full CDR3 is CASSQGPGQGAVRSEKLFF.

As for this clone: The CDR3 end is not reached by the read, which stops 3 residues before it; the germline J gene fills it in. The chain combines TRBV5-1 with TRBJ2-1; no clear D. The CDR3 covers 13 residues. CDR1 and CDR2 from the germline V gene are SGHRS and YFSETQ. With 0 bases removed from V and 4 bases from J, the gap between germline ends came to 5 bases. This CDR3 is CASSLALYNEQFF. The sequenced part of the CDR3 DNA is TGCGCCAGCAGCTTGGCCTTATACAATGAG.

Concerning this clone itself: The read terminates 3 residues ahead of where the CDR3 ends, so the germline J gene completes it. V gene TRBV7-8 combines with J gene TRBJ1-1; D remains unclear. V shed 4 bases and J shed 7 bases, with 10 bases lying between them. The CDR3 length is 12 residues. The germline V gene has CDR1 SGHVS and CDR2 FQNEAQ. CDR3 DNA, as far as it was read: TGTGCCAGCAGCTCAGCATCCCATGAA. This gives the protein CASSSASHE. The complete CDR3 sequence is CASSSASHEAFF. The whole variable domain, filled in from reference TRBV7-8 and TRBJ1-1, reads GAGVSQSPRYKVAKRGQDVALRCDPISGHVSLFWYQQALGQGPEFLTYFQNEAQLDKSGLPSDRFFAERPEGSVSTLKIQRTQQEDSAVYLCASSSASHEAFFGQGTRLTVV.

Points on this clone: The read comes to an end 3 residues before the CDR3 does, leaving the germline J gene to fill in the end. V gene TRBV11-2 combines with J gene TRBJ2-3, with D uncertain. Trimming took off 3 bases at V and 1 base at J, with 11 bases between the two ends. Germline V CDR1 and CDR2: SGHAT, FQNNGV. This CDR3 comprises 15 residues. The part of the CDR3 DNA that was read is TGTGCCAGCAGCTTCCTAGATCTGGGCACAGATACG. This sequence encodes CASSFLDLGTDT. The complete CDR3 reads CASSFLDLGTDTQYF.

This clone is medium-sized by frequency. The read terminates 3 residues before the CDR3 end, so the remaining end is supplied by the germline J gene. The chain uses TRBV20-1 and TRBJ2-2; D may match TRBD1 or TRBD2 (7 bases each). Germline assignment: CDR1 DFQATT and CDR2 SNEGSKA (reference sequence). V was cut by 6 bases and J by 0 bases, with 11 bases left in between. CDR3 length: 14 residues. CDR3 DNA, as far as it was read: TGCAGTGCAGCGGGACAGTCGAACACCGGGGAG. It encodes CSAAGQSNTGE. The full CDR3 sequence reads CSAAGQSNTGELFF.

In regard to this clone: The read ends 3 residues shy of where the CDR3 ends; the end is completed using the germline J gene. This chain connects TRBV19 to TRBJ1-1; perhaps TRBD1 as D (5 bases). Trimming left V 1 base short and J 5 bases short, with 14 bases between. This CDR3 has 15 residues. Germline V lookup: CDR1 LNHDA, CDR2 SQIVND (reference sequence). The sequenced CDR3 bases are TGTGCCAGTAGTATAGCGGGGGGGGTATGGACTGAA. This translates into CASSIAGGVWTE. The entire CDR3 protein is CASSIAGGVWTEAFF.

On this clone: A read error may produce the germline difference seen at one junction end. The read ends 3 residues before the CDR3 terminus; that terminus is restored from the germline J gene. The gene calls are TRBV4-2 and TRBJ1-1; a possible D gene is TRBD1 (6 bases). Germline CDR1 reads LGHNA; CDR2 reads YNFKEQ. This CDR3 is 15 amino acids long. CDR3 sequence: CASSQAGAGDTEAFF. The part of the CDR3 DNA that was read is TGCGCCAGCAGCCAAGCGGGTGCAGGGGACACTGAA.